The 17 T cell receptor beta chains below come from one sample, sequenced in a study of T-cell memory formation after mild COVID-19. TCRdb reprocessed the 5' RACE reads with MiXCR, giving one entry per CDR3 protein. The sample records about 170,000 distinct CDR3 sequences, 10% to 15% being singletons. The material sequenced was PBMCs or a T cell subset sorted from them (not recorded which). These receptors were taken from a man between 18 and 29 years old who had mild COVID-19 (a few samples of this study predate the infection). Cell type and time point are not known.

This clonotype was counted between two and nine times. The V and J genes are TRBV4-3 and TRBJ2-4; D gene uncertain. CDR3 length: 15 residues. V was trimmed by 1 base and J by 7 bases, leaving 14 bases between them. The germline gives CDR1 LGHNA, CDR2 YSLEER. The CDR3 nucleotides are TGCGCCAGCAGCCAAGCGGGTTATCTGGGCAACATTCAGTACTTC. Its protein is CASSQAGYLGNIQYF.

In this sample, this clonotype turned up many times. The junction differs from germline at one of its ends, possibly a read error. The chain couples TRBV5-1 to TRBJ2-1; D is perhaps TRBD2 (6 bases). The germline V gene encodes CDR1 SGHRS and CDR2 YFSETQ. The CDR3 is 15 amino acids. CDR3: CASSLGAGKSPALSF. The CDR3 nucleotides are TGCGCCAGCAGCTTGGGCGCGGGAAAATCCCCAGCCCTAAGCTTC. The variable domain in full, with the rest retrieved from reference TRBV5-1 and TRBJ2-1, is KAGVTQTPRYLIKTRGQQVTLSCSPISGHRSVSWYQQTPGQGLQFLFEYFSETQRNKGNFPGRFSGRQFSNSRSEMNVSTLELGDSALYLCASSLGAGKSPALSFGPGTRLTVL.

This clonotype was picked up a small number of times. The V and J genes are TRBV7-2 and TRBJ2-2; no clear D gene. V was clipped by 7 bases and J by 2 bases, with 2 bases between them. Germline CDR1 is SGHTA and CDR2 is FQGNSA. CDR3 length: 11 residues. CDR3 sequence: CASTNTGELFF. The CDR3, as DNA: TGTGCCAGCACCAACACCGGGGAGCTGTTTTTT. Full variable domain (missing parts from reference TRBV7-2 and TRBJ2-2): GAGVSQSPSNKVTEKGKDVELRCDPISGHTALYWYRQSLGQGLEFLIYFQGNSAPDKSGLPSDRFSAERTGGSVSTLTIQRTQQEDSAVYLCASTNTGELFFGEGSRLTVL.

This chain links TRBV4-1 with TRBJ2-3; 14 bases agree with TRBD2. Germline lookup yields CDR1 MGHRA and CDR2 YSYEKL. The length of the CDR3 is 18 residues. The V gene end was trimmed by 2 bases and the J gene end by 7 bases; junction bases not matched to a gene: 11. The CDR3 bases are TGCGCCAGCAGCCAAAGGACTAGCGGGGGGCCCGGCATACATACGCAGTATTTT. It yields the protein CASSQRTSGGPGIHTQYF.

CDR3 in amino acids: CSVEDRAHTEAFF. The DNA of the CDR3 is TGCAGCGTTGAAGACAGGGCACACACTGAAGCTTTCTTT. J is TRBJ1-1 and V is TRBV29-1; D possibly corresponds to TRBD1 (5 bases). CDR3 size: 13 residues. V gave up 0 bases and J gave up 3 bases, with 8 bases separating them. Germline loops: CDR1 SQVTM, CDR2 ANQGSEA.

This clonotype was seen many times. The V gene is TRBV20-1, the J gene TRBJ1-4, with D uncertain. The V end was cut by 5 bases, the J end by 7 bases, with 14 bases between. The CDR3 loop spans 13 amino acids. Per germline, CDR1 DFQATT and CDR2 SNEGSKA (reference sequence). CDR3 sequence: CSAYGPLGEKLFF. For the CDR3, the DNA is TGCAGTGCTTACGGGCCCTTAGGTGAAAAACTGTTTTTT.

The chain recombines TRBV9 with TRBJ2-3; D ambiguous. The CDR3 has 16 amino acids. The germline V gene has CDR1 SGDLS and CDR2 YYNGEE. Deletions cut 3 bases from V and 6 bases from J, with 20 bases between. The CDR3 region is CASSGRVVSPGDTQYF. The CDR3 DNA sequence: TGTGCCAGCAGCGGCCGCGTTGTCAGCCCTGGGGATACGCAGTATTTT.

The rearrangement joins TRBV20-1 to TRBJ2-3; 10 bases are a match to TRBD2. The ends lost 6 bases at V and 2 bases at J; junction bases unmatched: 11. Germline CDR1 and CDR2: DFQATT and SNEGSKA (reference sequence). The CDR3 covers 16 residues. This CDR3 reads CSAPTTAGGHTDTQYF. DNA for the CDR3: TGCAGTGCCCCGACGACAGCGGGGGGGCACACAGATACGCAGTATTTT.

This clonotype appeared a few times. The rearrangement joins TRBV7-3 to TRBJ1-2; 7 bases align to TRBD1. CDR1 is SGHTA, CDR2 FQGTGA, per germline. This CDR3 has 13 amino acids. V lost 3 bases and J lost 8; bases outside the gene matches: 6. CDR3 protein: CASSFRSGGGYTF. The CDR3 DNA reads TGTGCCAGCAGCTTCCGGTCAGGGGGAGGCTACACCTTC.

This clonotype occurred a few times. The rearrangement joins TRBV7-2 to TRBJ2-2; D unclear. Germline assignment: CDR1 SGHTA and CDR2 FQGNSA. Trimming cost V 1 base and J 4 bases, with 13 bases left between them. The CDR3 is made up of 16 amino acids. The CDR3 bases are TGTGCCAGCAGCTTAGGCCGTTGGGGTGCCACCGGGGAGCTGTTTTTT. It is translated as CASSLGRWGATGELFF.

This clonotype was seen at least ten times. V is TRBV25-1 and J is TRBJ2-1, with 9 bases aligning to TRBD1. V lost 3 bases, J lost 10 bases, and 10 bases stayed unmatched. The CDR3 is 15 amino acids. Germline V gene sequence: CDR1 MGHDK, CDR2 SYGVNS. The CDR3 reads CASSDPGQGLGEQFF. The CDR3 bases are TGTGCCAGCAGTGATCCTGGACAGGGGCTCGGCGAGCAGTTCTTC.

The J gene is TRBJ2-7, the V gene TRBV4-2, with D possibly being TRBD1 (6 bases). The CDR3 is 16 residues long. V was clipped by 0 bases and J by 0 bases, with 12 bases between them. Per germline, CDR1 LGHNA and CDR2 YNFKEQ. The CDR3 DNA sequence: TGTGCCAGCAGCCAAGAGGGGCAGGGGAGCTCCTACGAGCAGTACTTC. Its translation: CASSQEGQGSSYEQYF.

This chain links TRBV6-2 or TRBV6-3 with TRBJ2-5, with D perhaps given as TRBD1 or TRBD2 (6 bases each). The CDR3 runs 13 residues. Germline V gene data show CDR1 as MNHEY and CDR2 as SVGEGT. The V and J ends lost 6 bases and 5 bases respectively, with 13 bases between them. CDR3: CASSRGGFETQYF. CDR3 DNA: TGTGCCAGCAGCCGAGGGGGGTTTGAGACCCAGTACTTC.

This clonotype was counted only a few times. V and J are TRBV12-3 or TRBV12-4 and TRBJ2-3; D is perhaps TRBD2 (5 bases). CDR3 length: 15 residues. The V gene lost 10 bases and the J gene lost 2 bases, with 19 bases spanning the gap. The CDR3 here is CATEIGAGPTDTQYF. The DNA of the CDR3 is TGTGCCACTGAAATTGGTGCGGGCCCCACAGATACGCAGTATTTT.

The rearrangement uses TRBV19 and TRBJ2-5, with 7 bases matching TRBD2. The CDR3 extends over 13 amino acids. V gave up 5 bases and J gave up 5 bases; unmatched junction bases: 5. The V gene's germline CDR1 is LNHDA and CDR2 SQIVND (reference sequence). CDR3: CASSAGEIETQYF. The DNA of the CDR3 is TGTGCCAGTAGTGCGGGGGAGATCGAGACCCAGTACTTC.

The sample holds many counts of this clonotype. The gene calls are TRBV12-3 or TRBV12-4 and TRBJ1-5, with TRBD1 as a possible D gene (6 bases). V lost 6 bases and J lost 5, with 11 bases in between. This CDR3 is 13 amino acids long. CDR3: CASRRRQDQPQHF. Written as DNA, the CDR3 is TGTGCCAGCAGGCGCCGACAGGATCAGCCCCAGCATTTT.

CDR3 residues: CATQYWAADEQYF. The DNA of the CDR3 is TGTGCCACCCAATATTGGGCAGCCGACGAGCAGTACTTC. J is TRBJ2-7 and V is TRBV2, with no clear D. CDR3 size: 13 residues. Germline V gene data show CDR1 as SNHLY and CDR2 as FYNNEI. Trimming removed 10 bases at V and 5 bases at J, with 18 bases between.